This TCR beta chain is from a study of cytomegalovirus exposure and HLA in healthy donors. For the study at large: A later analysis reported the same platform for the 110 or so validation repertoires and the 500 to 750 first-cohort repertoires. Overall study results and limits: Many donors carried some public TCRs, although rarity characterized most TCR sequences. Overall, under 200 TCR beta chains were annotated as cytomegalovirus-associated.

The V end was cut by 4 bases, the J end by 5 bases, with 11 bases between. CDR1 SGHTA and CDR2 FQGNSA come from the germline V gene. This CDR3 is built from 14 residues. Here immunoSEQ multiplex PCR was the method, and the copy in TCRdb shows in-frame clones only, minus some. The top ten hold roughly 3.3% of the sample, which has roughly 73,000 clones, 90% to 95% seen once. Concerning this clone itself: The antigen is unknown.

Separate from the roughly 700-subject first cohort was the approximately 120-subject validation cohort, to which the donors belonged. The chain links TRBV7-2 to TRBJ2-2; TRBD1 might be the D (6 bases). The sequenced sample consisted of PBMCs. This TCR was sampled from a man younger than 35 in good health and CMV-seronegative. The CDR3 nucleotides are TGTGCCAGCAGCTCACACCAGGGGACCGGGGAGCTGTTTTTT. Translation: CASSSHQGTGELFF.